This is a list of T cell receptor beta chains from one sample in a study of blood T cell repertoires in COVID-19. Produced via immunoSEQ multiplex PCR; TCRdb's table is partial and in-frame only. The table shows under 150,000 clones, with less than 90% occurring only once. The sequencing input was peripheral blood. These receptors originate from a human donor in a cohort sampled during active COVID-19. Each CDR3 is given with its conserved first and last residue. Each record gives: D gene, V gene, J gene, clone size, CDR3 protein, CDR3 DNA. D genes are given only for firm matches. Clone size is given for some rows only: seen once, a few or many times, or a class if the clone is expanded.

TRBD2	TRBV9	TRBJ2-5	.	CASSPSGTRGETQYF	TGTGCCAGCAGCCCCAGCGGGACTAGAGGGGAGACCCAGTACTTC
TRBD2	TRBV12-3/TRBV12-4	TRBJ2-7	.	CASSLGTSAKQYF	TGTGCCAGCAGTTTGGGGACTAGCGCGAAGCAGTACTTC
TRBD1	TRBV6-5	TRBJ1-2	.	CASSPTIDRDYGYTF	TGTGCCAGCAGCCCCACGATAGACAGGGACTATGGCTACACCTTC
.	TRBV3-1/TRBV3-2	TRBJ2-1	.	CASSRTDNEQFF	TGTGCCAGCAGCAGGACTGACAATGAGCAGTTCTTC
.	TRBV6-5	TRBJ2-5	.	CASSYSLDRLGQTQYF	TGTGCCAGCAGTTACTCTTTGGACAGACTTGGTCAGACCCAGTACTTC
TRBD1	TRBV28	TRBJ1-2	.	CASSSRDRGQQGYGYTF	TGTGCCAGCAGCAGCCGGGACAGGGGGCAACAGGGCTATGGCTACACCTTC
TRBD2	TRBV18	TRBJ2-3	.	CASSPDGGGRTDTQYF	TGTGCCAGCTCACCAGACGGCGGGGGAAGAACAGATACGCAGTATTTT
.	TRBV7-8	TRBJ2-3	few	CASSAGNTDTQYF	TGTGCCAGCAGTGCGGGGAACACAGATACGCAGTATTTT
.	TRBV3-1/TRBV3-2	TRBJ2-1	.	CASSPGAKSSYNEQFF	TGTGCCAGCAGCCCCGGTGCAAAGAGCTCCTACAATGAGCAGTTCTTC
.	TRBV5-3	TRBJ1-5	.	CARSCVIENQPQHF	TGTGCCAGAAGCTGTGTCATCGAGAATCAGCCCCAGCATTTT
.	TRBV6-2/TRBV6-3	TRBJ1-2	.	CASSYPGRVWTF	TGTGCCAGCAGTTACCCCGGGAGGGTGTGGACCTTC
.	TRBV7-9	TRBJ1-4	once	CASSFAQGTNEKLFF	TGTGCCAGCAGCTTCGCCCAGGGAACTAATGAAAAACTGTTTTTT
TRBD1	TRBV15	TRBJ1-2	.	CATSRDLRTGTGYTF	TGTGCCACCAGCAGAGACCTACGGACAGGGACTGGCTACACCTTC
TRBD1	TRBV11-2	TRBJ1-4	.	CASSLDRVEKLFF	TGTGCCAGCAGCCTTGACAGGGTTGAAAAACTGTTTTTT
TRBD1	TRBV28	TRBJ1-4	.	CASSSGQGLEKLFF	TGTGCCAGCAGCTCGGGACAGGGTCTTGAAAAACTGTTTTTT
.	TRBV4-3	TRBJ1-2	.	CASSHLRGSSYGYTF	TGCGCCAGCAGCCACCTTCGGGGGAGTTCCTATGGCTACACCTTC
TRBD1	TRBV10-3	TRBJ1-6	.	CAISEKKTGANNSPLHF	TGTGCCATCAGTGAAAAAAAAACAGGGGCTAATAATTCACCCCTCCACTTT
TRBD1	TRBV18	TRBJ2-7	.	CASSPRRPGQGAGEQYF	TGTGCCAGCTCACCCCGGAGACCCGGACAGGGGGCTGGTGAGCAGTACTTC
.	TRBV11-3	TRBJ1-1	.	CASSLGAGTEAFF	TGTGCCAGCAGCTTAGGGGCAGGTACTGAAGCTTTCTTT
TRBD1	TRBV7-2	TRBJ2-3	few	CASSSRRDRVEDTQYF	TGTGCCAGCAGCTCGCGCCGGGACAGGGTCGAAGATACGCAGTATTTT
.	TRBV7-2	TRBJ1-5	.	CASSRNQREQPQHF	TGTGCCAGCAGCCGTAACCAGAGGGAACAGCCCCAGCATTTT
TRBD1	TRBV27	TRBJ2-2	.	CASSLQPTGAGELFF	TGTGCCAGCAGTCTACAACCGACAGGGGCCGGGGAGCTGTTTTTT
TRBD1	TRBV15	TRBJ2-2	.	CATSRGTGIGGELFF	TGTGCCACCAGCAGGGGGACAGGGATTGGCGGGGAGCTGTTTTTT
TRBD1	TRBV30	TRBJ1-2	.	CAWSRTGSDGYTF	TGTGCCTGGAGCCGGACAGGGAGTGATGGCTACACCTTC
.	TRBV28	TRBJ1-3	.	CASLTGQPMGTIYF	TGTGCCAGCCTCACGGGACAACCGATGGGCACCATATATTTT
TRBD1	TRBV5-6	TRBJ1-1	.	CASSWGQPMKNTEAFF	TGTGCCAGCAGCTGGGGACAGCCTATGAAGAACACTGAAGCTTTCTTT
.	TRBV28	TRBJ1-1	.	CASSLGGGGTEAFF	TGTGCCAGCAGTTTAGGGGGAGGGGGCACTGAAGCTTTCTTT
TRBD1	TRBV27	TRBJ1-6	.	CASSLGQGDNSPLHF	TGTGCCAGCAGTCTGGGACAGGGCGATAATTCACCCCTCCACTTT
TRBD1	TRBV12-3/TRBV12-4	TRBJ1-1	many	CASSPDRVTEAFF	TGTGCCAGCAGTCCCGACAGGGTCACTGAAGCTTTCTTT
TRBD1	TRBV27	TRBJ2-5	.	CASSRAWAGGIQETQYF	TGTGCCAGCAGTCGTGCTTGGGCAGGGGGTATACAAGAGACCCAGTACTTC
.	TRBV5-6	TRBJ1-2	.	CASSLGATARGYTF	TGTGCCAGCAGCTTGGGGGCCACGGCGCGCGGCTACACCTTC
.	TRBV11-3	TRBJ2-5	.	CASSPAGRETQYF	TGTGCCAGCAGCCCGGCGGGACGGGAGACCCAGTACTTC
.	TRBV5-1	TRBJ1-1	.	CASSLWGQNTEAFF	TGCGCCAGCAGCCTCTGGGGACAGAACACTGAAGCTTTCTTT
.	TRBV7-8	TRBJ1-2	.	CASSSDGLANYGYTF	TGTGCCAGCAGCTCGGACGGACTAGCTAACTATGGCTACACCTTC
TRBD1	TRBV4-3	TRBJ2-7	.	CASSQGRDSHEQYF	TGCGCCAGCAGCCAAGGCAGGGACAGCCACGAGCAGTACTTC
.	TRBV3-1/TRBV3-2	TRBJ1-1	few	CASSRAVATEAFF	TGTGCCAGCAGCCGGGCCGTAGCGACTGAAGCTTTCTTT
.	TRBV7-2	TRBJ1-3	.	CASSLVVGGRSGNTIYF	TGTGCCAGCAGCTTAGTGGTTGGGGGCCGCTCTGGAAACACCATATATTTT
.	TRBV27	TRBJ2-1	.	CASSPLERENEQFF	TGTGCCAGCAGTCCTCTCGAGAGGGAGAATGAGCAGTTCTTC
.	TRBV5-1	TRBJ2-5	.	CASSPSLAEQETQYF	TGCGCCAGCAGCCCCTCACTAGCAGAGCAAGAGACCCAGTACTTC
.	TRBV2	TRBJ1-1	.	CASNRENTEAFF	TGTGCCAGCAATAGAGAGAACACTGAAGCTTTCTTT
.	TRBV27	TRBJ1-2	once	CASSLWGGAGYGYTF	TGTGCCAGCAGTTTATGGGGGGGCGCAGGGTATGGCTACACCTTC
.	TRBV27	TRBJ1-5	.	CASKRVGGSNQPQHF	TGTGCCAGCAAGAGGGTGGGCGGATCCAATCAGCCCCAGCATTTT
TRBD1	TRBV5-8	TRBJ1-6	.	CASSSDRAVGTLHF	TGTGCCAGCAGCTCGGACAGGGCCGTAGGGACCCTCCACTTT
.	TRBV6-5	TRBJ2-7	once	CASRVTRMSPYEQYF	TGTGCCAGCAGAGTTACTCGAATGTCCCCTTACGAGCAGTACTTC
TRBD1	TRBV27	TRBJ1-2	.	CASTRWGQGAYGYTF	TGTGCCAGCACCCGCTGGGGACAGGGGGCCTATGGCTACACCTTC
TRBD2	TRBV25-1	TRBJ2-7	.	CASSEERGAYEQYF	TGTGCCAGCAGTGAAGAGCGGGGGGCCTACGAGCAGTACTTC
.	TRBV19	TRBJ2-3	.	CASSPSPPGAPSQDTQYF	TGTGCCAGTAGTCCATCCCCCCCAGGGGCCCCCAGCCAAGATACGCAGTATTTT
.	TRBV7-9	TRBJ2-5	.	CASSSNRGELQETQYF	TGTGCCAGCAGCTCCAATCGGGGAGAACTCCAAGAGACCCAGTACTTC
.	TRBV15	TRBJ1-1	few	CATSREKGMNTEAFF	TGTGCCACCAGCAGAGAGAAGGGGATGAACACTGAAGCTTTCTTT
TRBD1	TRBV2	TRBJ1-2	.	CASSDRDRGGYTF	TGTGCCAGCTCCGACCGGGACAGGGGTGGCTACACCTTC
.	TRBV5-6	TRBJ2-7	.	CASSLAPGVAYEQYF	TGTGCCAGCAGCTTGGCACCGGGGGTGGCCTACGAGCAGTACTTC
.	TRBV14	TRBJ2-7	.	CATRLPGPNSYEQYF	TGTGCCACCCGCTTACCGGGTCCTAACTCCTACGAGCAGTACTTC